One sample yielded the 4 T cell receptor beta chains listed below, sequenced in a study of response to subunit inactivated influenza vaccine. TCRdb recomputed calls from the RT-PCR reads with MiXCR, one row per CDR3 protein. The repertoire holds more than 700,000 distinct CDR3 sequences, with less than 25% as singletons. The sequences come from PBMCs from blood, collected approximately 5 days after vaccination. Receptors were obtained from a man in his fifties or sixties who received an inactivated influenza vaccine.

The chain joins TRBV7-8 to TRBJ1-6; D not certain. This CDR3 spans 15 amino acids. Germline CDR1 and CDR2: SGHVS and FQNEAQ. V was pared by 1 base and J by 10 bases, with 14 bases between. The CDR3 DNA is TGTGCCAGCAGCTTAGTTAGTCATGCGGGGTCACCCCTCCACTTT. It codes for CASSLVSHAGSPLHF. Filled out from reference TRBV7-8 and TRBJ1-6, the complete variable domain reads GAGVSQSPRYKVAKRGQDVALRCDPISGHVSLFWYQQALGQGPEFLTYFQNEAQLDKSGLPSDRFFAERPEGSVSTLKIQRTQQEDSAVYLCASSLVSHAGSPLHFGNGTRLTVT.

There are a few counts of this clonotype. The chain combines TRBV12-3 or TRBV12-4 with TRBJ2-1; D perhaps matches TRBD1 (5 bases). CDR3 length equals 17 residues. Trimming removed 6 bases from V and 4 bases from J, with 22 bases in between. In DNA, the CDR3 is TGTGCCAGCAGCCCCAAAGGGGTTCATGGATCTTACAATGAGCAGTTCTTC. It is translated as CASSPKGVHGSYNEQFF.

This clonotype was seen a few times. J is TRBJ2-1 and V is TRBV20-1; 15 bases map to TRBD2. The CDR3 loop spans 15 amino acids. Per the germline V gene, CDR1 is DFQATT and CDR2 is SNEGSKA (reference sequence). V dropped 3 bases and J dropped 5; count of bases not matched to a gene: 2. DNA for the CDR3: TGCAGTGCTAGGGGACTAGCGGGGGGTCACAATGAGCAGTTCTTC. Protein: CSARGLAGGHNEQFF.

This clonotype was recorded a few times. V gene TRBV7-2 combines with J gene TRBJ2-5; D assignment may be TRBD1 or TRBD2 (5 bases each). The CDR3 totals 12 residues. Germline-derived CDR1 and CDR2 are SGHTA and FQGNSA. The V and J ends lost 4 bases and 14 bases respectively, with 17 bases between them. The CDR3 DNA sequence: TGTGCCAGCAGCTACCGGGACGGAGTATCCTACTTC. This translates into CASSYRDGVSYF.